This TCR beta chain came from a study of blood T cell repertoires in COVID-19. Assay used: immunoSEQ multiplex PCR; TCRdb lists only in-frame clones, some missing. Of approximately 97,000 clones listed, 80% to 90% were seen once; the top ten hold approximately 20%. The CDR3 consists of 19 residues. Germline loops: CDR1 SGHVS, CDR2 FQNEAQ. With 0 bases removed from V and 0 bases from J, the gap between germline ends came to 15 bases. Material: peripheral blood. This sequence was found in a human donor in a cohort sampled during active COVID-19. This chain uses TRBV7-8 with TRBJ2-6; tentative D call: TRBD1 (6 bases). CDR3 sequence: CASSLARTVLSSGANVLTF. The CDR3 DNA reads TGTGCCAGCAGCTTAGCTCGGACAGTTCTAAGCTCTGGGGCCAACGTCCTGACTTTC. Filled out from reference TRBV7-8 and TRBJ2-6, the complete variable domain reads GAGVSQSPRYKVAKRGQDVALRCDPISGHVSLFWYQQALGQGPEFLTYFQNEAQLDKSGLPSDRFFAERPEGSVSTLKIQRTQQEDSAVYLCASSLARTVLSSGANVLTFGAGSRLTVL.